A single T cell receptor beta chain is shown here with its context. Its specificity is unknown. This specimen comes from a study of shared clonotypes between healthy human individuals. Study-wide results and limits: It was the non-shared clonotypes that had lower generation probabilities than clonotypes shared by all four donors. Across subsets, estimated richness was generally greater for naive than for memory populations.

In the sorted-subset replicate PCRs, around 220 ng DNA, 25,000 to 35,000 T cell genomes, was used. TCRdb's copy holds only in-frame clones and misses some; the assay was immunoSEQ multiplex PCR. This sample has 550,000 to 700,000 clones, with approximately 73% found just once. The authors divided CD4+ cells into CD45RA+ naive and CD45RA-negative memory subsets. The receptor's source is a woman aged 25 to 45 in good health. The material sequenced was memory CD4+ T cells sorted from blood. The subset is: CD45RA-negative fraction.

DNA for the CDR3: TGTGCCAGCACCGAGGGAACAGGGGATCAGCCCCAGCATTTT. Its protein product is CASTEGTGDQPQHF. The rearrangement uses TRBV28 and TRBJ1-5; 7 bases are shared with TRBD1. Germline lookup yields CDR1 MDHEN and CDR2 SYDVKM. J was trimmed by 5 bases and V by 7 bases; bases with no gene match: 8. The CDR3 runs 14 residues.